A selection of T cell receptor beta chains follows, all from one sample in a study of PD-L1 blockade in urothelial cancer. The assay was immunoSEQ multiplex PCR, and TCRdb's table has in-frame clones only and misses some. This table has about 50,000 clones, 70% to 85% appearing once. Sequenced material: PBMCs, taken around atezolizumab (anti-PD-L1) treatment. Every receptor here comes from a man between 45 and 60 years old with urothelial cancer. Each CDR3 is given with its conserved first and last residue. A D gene is named only where the DNA matches it firmly. Not all rows give a size; the values are once, few, many and, for expanded clones, a class.

v_gene,d_gene,abundance,j_gene,CDR3nt,CDR3aa
TRBV19,NA,few,TRBJ1-5,TGTGCCAGTAGTACACCAGGGTTTAGCAATCAGCCCCAGCATTTT,CASSTPGFSNQPQHF
TRBV27,NA,NA,TRBJ1-2,TGTGCCAGCAGTTTAAGTGGGGCAGGGCTACGGGGCTACACCTTC,CASSLSGAGLRGYTF
TRBV6-1,NA,NA,TRBJ2-7,TGTGCCAGCAGTGATCGGGGGAGCTCCTACGAGCAGTACTTC,CASSDRGSSYEQYF
TRBV7-2,TRBD1,NA,TRBJ2-1,TGTGCCAGCAGCGGGGACAGGGATCCACGCGGGCAGTTCTTC,CASSGDRDPRGQFF
TRBV5-1,NA,NA,TRBJ1-2,TGCGCCAGCAGCGCCGAGGGTAGATATGGCTACACCTTC,CASSAEGRYGYTF
TRBV11-3,NA,once,TRBJ2-5,TGTGCCAGCAGTACAGGGTCAGGAGAGACCCAGTACTTC,CASSTGSGETQYF
TRBV7-8,NA,NA,TRBJ1-1,TGTGCCAGCAGCTTAGCCAACAGGGCCATGAACACTGAAGCTTTCTTT,CASSLANRAMNTEAFF
TRBV9,NA,NA,TRBJ2-3,TGTGCCAGCAGCGCCGAAGGGGGGGCCGGCACAGATACGCAGTATTTT,CASSAEGGAGTDTQYF
TRBV9,TRBD2,NA,TRBJ2-7,TGTGCCAGCAGCGTAGGGGGGGGAACCTACGAGCAGTACTTC,CASSVGGGTYEQYF
TRBV2,NA,NA,TRBJ1-1,TGTGCCAGCAAACCCCAGGCATCGGGGTACACTGAAGCTTTCTTT,CASKPQASGYTEAFF
TRBV4-2,NA,few,TRBJ1-1,TGTGCCAGCAGCCAAGCCACAGGGACTGAAGCTTTCTTT,CASSQATGTEAFF
TRBV6-5,TRBD2,few,TRBJ2-1,TGTGCCAGCAGACCTACTAGCGGGGGGCCCAATGAGCAGTTCTTC,CASRPTSGGPNEQFF
TRBV5-6,NA,NA,TRBJ1-2,TGTGCCAGCAGCTTGGGCCCGGACAAAGTTCGCTATGGCTACACCTTC,CASSLGPDKVRYGYTF
TRBV6-5,TRBD1,NA,TRBJ1-5,TGTGCCAGCAGTCCGGGACAGGGGATTCAGCCCCAGCATTTT,CASSPGQGIQPQHF
TRBV5-6,NA,NA,TRBJ2-5,TGTGCCAGCAGCTTGGAACTAACAGGGTACCAAGAGACCCAGTACTTC,CASSLELTGYQETQYF
TRBV5-6,TRBD1,NA,TRBJ2-7,TGTGCCAGCAGCACCCGACAGGGCCTCCTCGACGAGCAGTACTTC,CASSTRQGLLDEQYF
TRBV5-4,NA,medium-sized,TRBJ1-2,TGTGCCAGCGCCGACTCGGGGGTTGGCTACACCTTC,CASADSGVGYTF
TRBV7-2,NA,NA,TRBJ2-5,TGTGCCAGCAGCCGTTCTACGGAGACCCAGTACTTC,CASSRSTETQYF
TRBV15,NA,NA,TRBJ1-5,TGTGCCACCAGCAGACCGACAGGTCGAAATCAGCCCCAGCATTTT,CATSRPTGRNQPQHF
TRBV6-1,TRBD1,NA,TRBJ2-7,TGTGCCAGCAGTGAAATAGGGACAGGGGGCTACGAGCAGTACTTC,CASSEIGTGGYEQYF
TRBV4-1,TRBD2,NA,TRBJ2-2,TGCGCCAGCAGCTTCGCGGGGGGGAAACCAGGAGGGGAGCTGTTTTTT,CASSFAGGKPGGELFF
TRBV27,TRBD1,NA,TRBJ1-5,TGTGCCAGCAGACAGGGGATCAATCAGCCCCAGCATTTT,CASRQGINQPQHF
TRBV9,TRBD2,NA,TRBJ2-7,TGTGCCAGCAGCCCGGCGGGGGAATACGAGCAGTACTTC,CASSPAGEYEQYF
TRBV6-5,TRBD1,NA,TRBJ1-2,TGTGCCAGCAGTTACGAGGGGGCGGATGGCTACACCTTC,CASSYEGADGYTF
TRBV7-2,TRBD2,NA,TRBJ2-1,TGTGCCAGCAGCTTAGCCCCACTAGCGGGAGGGCCGTTCTTC,CASSLAPLAGGPFF
TRBV6-1,NA,NA,TRBJ2-5,TGTGCCAGCAGTGAAATCACCGGGACACAAGAGACCCAGTACTTC,CASSEITGTQETQYF
TRBV27,TRBD1,NA,TRBJ1-4,TGTGCCAGCAGTCCACGGACAGGATTGCGTGAAAAACTGTTTTTT,CASSPRTGLREKLFF
TRBV7-3,NA,NA,TRBJ2-3,TGTGCCAGCAGCTCCGGTGACAGGATCAGCACAGATACGCAGTATTTT,CASSSGDRISTDTQYF
TRBV7-9,NA,NA,TRBJ1-5,TGTGCCAGCAGCTTAGAGCGGGGTCAGCCCCAGCATTTT,CASSLERGQPQHF
TRBV11-2,TRBD1,NA,TRBJ2-7,TGTGCCAGCAGCTGGGGACAGGGCCTCCTCTACGAGCAGTACTTC,CASSWGQGLLYEQYF
TRBV7-3,NA,NA,TRBJ2-5,TGTGCCAGCAGCCGGACTATACAAGAGACCCAGTACTTC,CASSRTIQETQYF
TRBV10-3,TRBD2,once,TRBJ2-7,TGTGCCATCAGCCCTAGCGGGAGCCACGAGCAGTACTTC,CAISPSGSHEQYF
TRBV29-1,NA,few,TRBJ2-3,TGCAGCGCCCCAATGCCCTGGACAGGCACAGATACGCAGTATTTT,CSAPMPWTGTDTQYF
TRBV2,TRBD1,NA,TRBJ2-3,TGTGCCTTAAGGGACAGGGGTACAGATACGCAGTATTTT,CALRDRGTDTQYF
TRBV28,NA,NA,TRBJ1-1,TGTGCCAGCAGTTTCCCATCAGGGCGCACCGACACTGAAGCTTTCTTT,CASSFPSGRTDTEAFF
TRBV7-9,NA,once,TRBJ2-7,TGTGCCAGCAGCTCGTCGCGGGACGTGCAGTACTTC,CASSSSRDVQYF
TRBV6-5,TRBD1,NA,TRBJ1-4,TGTGCCAGCAGTTCCATGACAGGGAGAGTTGAAAAACTGTTTTTT,CASSSMTGRVEKLFF
TRBV4-1,TRBD2,NA,TRBJ2-3,TGCGCCAGCAGCCAAGAGCCAGCGGGAGGGCCTATGGATACGCAGTATTTT,CASSQEPAGGPMDTQYF
TRBV10-3,NA,NA,TRBJ1-1,TGTGCCATCAGTTCCGGGACTCGCACTGAAGCTTTCTTT,CAISSGTRTEAFF
TRBV5-1,TRBD1,NA,TRBJ2-7,TGCGCCAGCAGCTTACTCGGGACAGGGTCCTACGAGCAGTACTTC,CASSLLGTGSYEQYF
TRBV2,TRBD1,NA,TRBJ1-3,TGTGCCAGCAGTCCCGGGACAGGTACCGGAAACACCATATATTTT,CASSPGTGTGNTIYF
TRBV19,NA,few,TRBJ1-1,TGTGCCAGTAGAAATAACAGGGTAACCCTGAACACTGAAGCTTTCTTT,CASRNNRVTLNTEAFF
TRBV19,NA,NA,TRBJ1-4,TGTGCCAGTAGTTCCTCCGAACAGGGAAAACTGTTTTTT,CASSSSEQGKLFF
TRBV7-2,TRBD2,NA,TRBJ2-2,TGTGCCAGCAGCCCCCCTGGCCCGCTAGCGGGAGTTCTGACCGGGGAGCTGTTTTTT,CASSPPGPLAGVLTGELFF
TRBV20-1,NA,NA,TRBJ1-2,TGCAGGTCAGGGAGGGGCTATGGCTACACCTTC,CRSGRGYGYTF
TRBV7-9,NA,NA,TRBJ2-6,TGTGCCAGCAGCTTAGTTTCTTACAACTCTGGGGCCAACGTCCTGACTTTC,CASSLVSYNSGANVLTF
TRBV11-3,NA,NA,TRBJ2-1,TGTGCCAGCAGCTTAGCGGAGCCCTACAATGAGCAGTTCTTC,CASSLAEPYNEQFF
TRBV4-1,NA,NA,TRBJ2-7,TGCGCCAGCAGGGGCCAGCTGAGCTACGAGCAGTACTTC,CASRGQLSYEQYF
TRBV7-2,TRBD1,NA,TRBJ1-4,TGTGCCAGCAGCTTGGGGACAGGGGCAGTTGAAAAACTGTTTTTT,CASSLGTGAVEKLFF
TRBV28,TRBD2,once,TRBJ2-3,TGTGCCAGCACCCCTACTAGCGGTAGCACAGATACGCAGTATTTT,CASTPTSGSTDTQYF
TRBV27,TRBD1,NA,TRBJ2-1,TGTGCCAGTACGGTGGACAGGCTCACCTACAATGAGCAGTTCTTC,CASTVDRLTYNEQFF
TRBV27,TRBD2,NA,TRBJ2-1,TGTGCCAGCAGCCTCACTAGCGGGAGGGATAATGAGCAGTTCTTC,CASSLTSGRDNEQFF
TRBV27,TRBD1,once,TRBJ2-1,TGTGCCAGCAAAAAGGGGGCTGGGACCTACAATGAGCAGTTCTTC,CASKKGAGTYNEQFF
TRBV5-1,NA,few,TRBJ2-5,TGCGCCAGCAGCATGACAGGCGTGTACCAAGAGACCCAGTACTTC,CASSMTGVYQETQYF
TRBV7-9,TRBD1,NA,TRBJ1-5,TGTGCCAGCAGCTACGCTACAGGGGGCGAATGGGACAATCAGCCCCAGCATTTT,CASSYATGGEWDNQPQHF